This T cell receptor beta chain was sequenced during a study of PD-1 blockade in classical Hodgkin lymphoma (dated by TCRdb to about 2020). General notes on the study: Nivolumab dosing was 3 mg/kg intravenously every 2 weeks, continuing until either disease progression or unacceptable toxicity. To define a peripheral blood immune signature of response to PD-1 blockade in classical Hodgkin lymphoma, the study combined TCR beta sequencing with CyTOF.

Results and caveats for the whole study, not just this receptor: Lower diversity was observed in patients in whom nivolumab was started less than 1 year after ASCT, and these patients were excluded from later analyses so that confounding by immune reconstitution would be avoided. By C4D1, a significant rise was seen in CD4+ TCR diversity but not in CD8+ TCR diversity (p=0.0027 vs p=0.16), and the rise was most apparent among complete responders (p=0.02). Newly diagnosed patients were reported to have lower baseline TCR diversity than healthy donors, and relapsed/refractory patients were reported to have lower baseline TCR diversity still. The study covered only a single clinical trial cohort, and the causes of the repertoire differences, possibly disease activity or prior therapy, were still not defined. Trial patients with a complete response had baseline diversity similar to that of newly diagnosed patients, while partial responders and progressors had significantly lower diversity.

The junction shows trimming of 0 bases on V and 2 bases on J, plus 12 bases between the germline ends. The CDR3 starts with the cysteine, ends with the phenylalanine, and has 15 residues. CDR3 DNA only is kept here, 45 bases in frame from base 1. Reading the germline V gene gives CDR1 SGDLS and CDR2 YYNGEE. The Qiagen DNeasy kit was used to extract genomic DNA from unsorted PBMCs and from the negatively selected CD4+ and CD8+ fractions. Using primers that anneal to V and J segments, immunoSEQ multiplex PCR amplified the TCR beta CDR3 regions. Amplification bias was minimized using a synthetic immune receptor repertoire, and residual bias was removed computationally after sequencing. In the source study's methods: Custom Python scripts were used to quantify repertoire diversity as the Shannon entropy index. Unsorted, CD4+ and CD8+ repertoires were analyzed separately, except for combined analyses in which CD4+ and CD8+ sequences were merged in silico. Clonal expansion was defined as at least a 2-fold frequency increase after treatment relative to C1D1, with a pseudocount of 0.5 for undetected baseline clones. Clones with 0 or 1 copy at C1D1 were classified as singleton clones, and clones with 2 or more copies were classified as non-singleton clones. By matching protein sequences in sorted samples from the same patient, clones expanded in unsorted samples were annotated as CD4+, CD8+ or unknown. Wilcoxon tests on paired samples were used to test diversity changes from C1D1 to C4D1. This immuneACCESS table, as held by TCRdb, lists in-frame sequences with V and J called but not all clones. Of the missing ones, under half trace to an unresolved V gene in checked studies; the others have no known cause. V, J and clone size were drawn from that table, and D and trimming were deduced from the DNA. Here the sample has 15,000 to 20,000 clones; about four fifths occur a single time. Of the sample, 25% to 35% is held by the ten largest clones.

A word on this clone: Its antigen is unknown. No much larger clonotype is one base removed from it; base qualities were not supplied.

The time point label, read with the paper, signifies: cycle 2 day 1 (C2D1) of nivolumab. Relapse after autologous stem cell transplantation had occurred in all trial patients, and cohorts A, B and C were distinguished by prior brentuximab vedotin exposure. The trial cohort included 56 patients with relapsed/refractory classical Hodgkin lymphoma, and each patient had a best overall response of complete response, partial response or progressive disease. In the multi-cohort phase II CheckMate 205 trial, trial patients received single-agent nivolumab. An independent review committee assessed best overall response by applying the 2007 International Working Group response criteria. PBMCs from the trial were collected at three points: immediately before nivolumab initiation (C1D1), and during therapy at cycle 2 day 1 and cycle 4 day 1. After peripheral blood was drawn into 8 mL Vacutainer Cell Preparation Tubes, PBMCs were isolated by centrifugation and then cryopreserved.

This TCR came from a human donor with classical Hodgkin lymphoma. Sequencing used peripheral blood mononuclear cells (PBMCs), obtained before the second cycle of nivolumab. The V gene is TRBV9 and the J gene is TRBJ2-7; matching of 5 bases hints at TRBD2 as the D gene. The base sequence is TGTGCCAGCAGCGTAGACCGGGGTAGCGCCTACGAGCAGTACTTC. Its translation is CASSVDRGSAYEQYF. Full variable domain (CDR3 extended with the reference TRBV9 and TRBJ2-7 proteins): DSGVTQTPKHLITATGQRVTLRCSPRSGDLSVYWYQQSLDQGLQFLIQYYNGEERAKGNILERFSAQQFPDLHSELNLSSLELGDSALYFCASSVDRGSAYEQYFGPGTRLTVT.